The 10 T cell receptor beta chains given below trace back to one sample, sequenced in a study of T cells after yellow fever vaccination. Via MiXCR, TCRdb re-called the 5' RACE reads, giving one row per CDR3 protein. The sample yields some 120,000 distinct CDR3 sequences, under 8% seen once. Material: CD4+ T cells sorted from PBMCs, obtained 10 days after the first yellow fever vaccination. These receptors came from a man aged 18 to 30 who received the YFV17D yellow fever vaccine.

The genes are TRBV20-1 and TRBJ1-1, with D hard to call. CDR3 length: 15 amino acids. Germline V CDR1 and CDR2: DFQATT, SNEGSKA (reference sequence). V was cut by 5 bases and J by 1 base, with 17 bases left in between. CDR3 bases: TGCAGTGCTTTGCGCCCCGGGTCAGGGAACACTGAAGCTTTCTTT. Protein sequence: CSALRPGSGNTEAFF.

This clonotype was counted between two and nine times. The chain recombines TRBV29-1 with TRBJ1-2; TRBD1 might be the D (6 bases). CDR3 length: 12 amino acids. Germline-derived CDR1 and CDR2 are SQVTM and ANQGSEA. The V and J ends lost 4 bases and 7 bases respectively, with 13 bases between them. The CDR3 is CSVVRGQGGYTF. The CDR3 DNA sequence: TGCAGCGTTGTCCGGGGGCAAGGTGGCTACACCTTC.

This clonotype was counted many times. In nucleotides, the CDR3 is TGCGCCAGCAGCGACGGGGGGCCCTACAATGAGCAGTTCTTC. This sequence encodes CASSDGGPYNEQFF. The chain uses TRBV5-1 and TRBJ2-1, with TRBD2 as a possible D gene (7 bases). Germline V CDR1 and CDR2: SGHRS, YFSETQ. The V end was cut by 4 bases, the J end by 2 bases, with 10 bases between. This CDR3 comprises 14 residues.

In this sample, this clonotype turned up a few times. The chain links TRBV20-1 to TRBJ1-2; perhaps TRBD1 as D (6 bases). V lost 0 bases, J lost 6 bases, and 17 bases lay in between. CDR1 is DFQATT and CDR2 is SNEGSKA in the germline V gene (reference sequence). This CDR3 comprises 15 residues. The DNA of the CDR3 is TGCAGTGCTAGAGAATCCCCAACAGGGCCTCATGGCTACACCTTC. Translated: CSARESPTGPHGYTF.

A remark on this clonotype: A much larger clone lies one base from this, so it may be a read error. The chain joins TRBV29-1 to TRBJ1-1; no reliable D call. CDR3 length equals 13 residues. The germline V gene has CDR1 SQVTM and CDR2 ANQGSEA. V lost 6 bases and J 2 bases, leaving 13 bases between the germline ends. CDR3 region: CSVDRGFNTEAFF. DNA of the CDR3: TGCAGCGTGGATAGAGGATTCAACACTGAAGCTTTCTTT.

This clonotype has a count of ten or more. The rearrangement joins TRBV12-3 or TRBV12-4 to TRBJ1-2, with D possibly matching TRBD1 (6 bases). The V end lost 2 bases, the J end lost 6 bases, and 16 bases lay between the germline ends. CDR3 length: 15 amino acids. The CDR3 region is CASSLYRVWENGYTF. CDR3 sequence (DNA): TGTGCCAGCAGTTTATACAGGGTATGGGAGAATGGCTACACCTTC.

This clonotype was seen at least ten times. The J gene is TRBJ2-6, the V gene TRBV4-1; possibly TRBD1 for D (6 bases). Trimming pared 2 bases from V and 2 bases from J, leaving 7 bases between. The length of the CDR3 is 15 residues. Germline V lookup: CDR1 MGHRA, CDR2 YSYEKL. CDR3 protein: CASSQQGTGANVLTF. Here the CDR3 DNA reads TGCGCCAGCAGCCAACAGGGGACTGGGGCCAACGTCCTGACTTTC.

This clonotype was counted many times. The V and J genes are TRBV6-1 and TRBJ2-7; 7 nucleotides line up with TRBD1. V was pared by 4 bases and J by 3 bases, with 6 bases of the junction left unmatched. The CDR3 is 14 amino acids. CDR1 is MNHNS and CDR2 is SASEGT in the germline V gene. CDR3 sequence: CASSGWAGGYEQYV. The CDR3 DNA reads TGTGCCAGCAGTGGGTGGGCAGGGGGCTACGAGCAGTACGTC.

This clonotype occurred a few times. Being one base from a much bigger clone, this may be a read error. V usage is TRBV11-2 and J usage is TRBJ2-1, with TRBD2 matching 9 bases. CDR3 length: 16 residues. The V gene's germline CDR1 is SGHAT and CDR2 FQNNGV. This CDR3 reads CASGLDLWRGGNEQFF. The CDR3 DNA reads as TGTGCCAGCGGCTTAGATCTTTGGCGGGGGGGCAATGAGCAGTTCTTC. The full variable domain, in which reference TRBV11-2 and TRBJ2-1 provide the parts outside the CDR3, is EAGVAQSPRYKIIEKRQSVAFWCNPISGHATLYWYQQILGQGPKLLIQFQNNGVVDDSQLPKDRFSAERLKGVDSTLKIQPAKLEDSAVYLCASGLDLWRGGNEQFFGPGTRLTVL.

The chain carries TRBV5-4 and TRBJ2-5; D might be TRBD2 (7 bases). This CDR3 comprises 16 residues. Trimming stripped 2 bases from V and 1 base from J, with 15 bases between. The germline V gene has CDR1 SGHNT and CDR2 YYREEE (reference sequence). The CDR3 protein is CASSLRRGGLQETQYF. The CDR3 nucleotides are TGTGCCAGCAGCTTAAGGAGGGGGGGCCTCCAAGAGACCCAGTACTTC. Together with reference TRBV5-4 and TRBJ2-5, the CDR3 gives the full variable domain: ETGVTQSPTHLIKTRGQQVTLRCSSQSGHNTVSWYQQALGQGPQFIFQYYREEENGRGNFPPRFSGLQFPNYSSELNVNALELDDSALYLCASSLRRGGLQETQYFGPGTRLLVL.